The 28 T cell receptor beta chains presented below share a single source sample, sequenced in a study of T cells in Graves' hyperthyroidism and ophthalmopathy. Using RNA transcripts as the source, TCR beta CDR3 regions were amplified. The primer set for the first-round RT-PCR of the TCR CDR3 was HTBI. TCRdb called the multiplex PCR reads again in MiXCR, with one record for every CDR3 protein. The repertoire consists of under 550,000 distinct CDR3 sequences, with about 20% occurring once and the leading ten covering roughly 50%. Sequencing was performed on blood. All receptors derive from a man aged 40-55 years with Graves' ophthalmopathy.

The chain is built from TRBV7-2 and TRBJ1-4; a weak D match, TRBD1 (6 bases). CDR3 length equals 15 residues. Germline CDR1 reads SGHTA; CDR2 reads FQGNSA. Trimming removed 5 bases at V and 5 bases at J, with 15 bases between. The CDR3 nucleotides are TGTGCCAGCAGCACGTTCCGGGACATCAATGAAAAACTGTTTTTT. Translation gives CASSTFRDINEKLFF.

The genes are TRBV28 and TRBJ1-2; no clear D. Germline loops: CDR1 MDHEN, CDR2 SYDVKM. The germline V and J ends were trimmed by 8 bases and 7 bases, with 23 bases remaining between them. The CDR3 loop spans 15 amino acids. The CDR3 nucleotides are TGTGCCAGCGGCCGGGCCTCATACGATGGTAGTGGCTACACCTTC. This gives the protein CASGRASYDGSGYTF.

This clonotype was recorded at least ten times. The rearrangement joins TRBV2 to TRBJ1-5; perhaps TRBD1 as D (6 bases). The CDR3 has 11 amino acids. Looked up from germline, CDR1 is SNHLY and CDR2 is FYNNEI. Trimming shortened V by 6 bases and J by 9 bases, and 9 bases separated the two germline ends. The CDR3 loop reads CASREGGPQHF. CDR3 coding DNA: TGTGCCAGCAGAGAGGGGGGGCCCCAGCATTTT.

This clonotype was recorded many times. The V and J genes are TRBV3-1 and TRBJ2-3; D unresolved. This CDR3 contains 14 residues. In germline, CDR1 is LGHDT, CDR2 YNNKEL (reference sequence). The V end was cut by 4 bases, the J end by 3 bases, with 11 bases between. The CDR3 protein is CASSPPVRTDTQYF. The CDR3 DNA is TGTGCCAGCAGCCCCCCGGTTCGTACAGATACGCAGTATTTT.

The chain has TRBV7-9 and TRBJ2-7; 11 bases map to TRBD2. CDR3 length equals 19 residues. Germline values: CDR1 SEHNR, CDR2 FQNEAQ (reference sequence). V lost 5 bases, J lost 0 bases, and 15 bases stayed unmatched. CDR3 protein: CASSPPAGTSGSSSYEQYF. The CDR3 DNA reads TGTGCCAGCAGCCCCCCCGCCGGGACTAGCGGAAGTAGCTCCTACGAGCAGTACTTC.

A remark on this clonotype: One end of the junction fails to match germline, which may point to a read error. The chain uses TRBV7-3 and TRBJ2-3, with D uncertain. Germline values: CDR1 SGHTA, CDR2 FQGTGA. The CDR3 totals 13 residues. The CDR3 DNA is TGCGCCAGCAGCCAAGATTTAGATGATACGCAGTATTTT. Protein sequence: CASSQDLDDTQYF.

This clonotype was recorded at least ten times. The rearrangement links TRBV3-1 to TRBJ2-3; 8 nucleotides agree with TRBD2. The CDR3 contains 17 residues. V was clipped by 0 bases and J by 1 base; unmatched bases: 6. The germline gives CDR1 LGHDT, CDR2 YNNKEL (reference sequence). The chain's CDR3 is CASSQEGRGGRTDTQYF. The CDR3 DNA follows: TGTGCCAGCAGCCAAGAAGGACGGGGGGGTCGCACAGATACGCAGTATTTT.

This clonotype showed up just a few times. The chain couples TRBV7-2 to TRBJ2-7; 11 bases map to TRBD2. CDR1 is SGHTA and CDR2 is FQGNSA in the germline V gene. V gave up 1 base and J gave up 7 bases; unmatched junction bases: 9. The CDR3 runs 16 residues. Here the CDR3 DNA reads TGTGCCAGCAGCTTAGTCCCGACTAGCGGGAAATTTGAGCAGTACTTC. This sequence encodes CASSLVPTSGKFEQYF.

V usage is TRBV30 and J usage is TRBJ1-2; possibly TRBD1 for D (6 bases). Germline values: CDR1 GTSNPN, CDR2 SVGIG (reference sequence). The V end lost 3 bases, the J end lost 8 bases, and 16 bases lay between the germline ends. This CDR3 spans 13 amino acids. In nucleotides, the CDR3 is TGTGCCTGGAGGACTCCCGGGGGGGGCGGCTACACCTTC. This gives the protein CAWRTPGGGGYTF.

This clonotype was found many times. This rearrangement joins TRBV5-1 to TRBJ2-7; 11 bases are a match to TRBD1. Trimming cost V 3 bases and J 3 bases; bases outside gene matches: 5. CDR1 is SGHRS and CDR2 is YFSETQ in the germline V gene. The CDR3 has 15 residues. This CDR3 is CASSSTGTGGYEQYF. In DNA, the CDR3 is TGCGCCAGCAGCTCAACCGGGACAGGGGGCTACGAGCAGTACTTC. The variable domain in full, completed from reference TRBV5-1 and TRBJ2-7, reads KAGVTQTPRYLIKTRGQQVTLSCSPISGHRSVSWYQQTPGQGLQFLFEYFSETQRNKGNFPGRFSGRQFSNSRSEMNVSTLELGDSALYLCASSSTGTGGYEQYFGPGTRLTVT.

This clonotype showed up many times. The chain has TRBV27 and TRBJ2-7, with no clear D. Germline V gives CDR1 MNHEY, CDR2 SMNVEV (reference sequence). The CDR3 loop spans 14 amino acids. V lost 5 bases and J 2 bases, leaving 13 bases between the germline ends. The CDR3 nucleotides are TGTGCCAGCAGTCTGAAGACGGGTACCTACGAGCAGTACTTC. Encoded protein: CASSLKTGTYEQYF.

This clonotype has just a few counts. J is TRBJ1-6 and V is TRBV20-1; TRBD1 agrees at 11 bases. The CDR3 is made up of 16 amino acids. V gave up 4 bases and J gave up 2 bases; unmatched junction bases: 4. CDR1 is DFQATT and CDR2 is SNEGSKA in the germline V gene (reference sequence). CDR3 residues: CSATRDRGTYNSPLHF. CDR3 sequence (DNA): TGCAGTGCTACACGGGACAGGGGGACCTATAATTCACCCCTCCACTTT.

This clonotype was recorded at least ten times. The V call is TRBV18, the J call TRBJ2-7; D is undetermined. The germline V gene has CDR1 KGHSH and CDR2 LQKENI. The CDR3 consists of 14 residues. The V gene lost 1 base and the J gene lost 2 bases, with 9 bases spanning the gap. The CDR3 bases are TGTGCCAGCTCACCACAGGGTAAACCCTACGAGCAGTACTTC. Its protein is CASSPQGKPYEQYF.

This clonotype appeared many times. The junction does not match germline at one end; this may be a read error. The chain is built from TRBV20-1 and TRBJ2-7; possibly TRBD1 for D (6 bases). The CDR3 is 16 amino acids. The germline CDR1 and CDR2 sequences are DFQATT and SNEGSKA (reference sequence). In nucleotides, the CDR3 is TGCAGTGCTAGGGCGCGTTTCCAGGGGCTAACCTACGGGCAGTACTTC. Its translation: CSARARFQGLTYGQYF.

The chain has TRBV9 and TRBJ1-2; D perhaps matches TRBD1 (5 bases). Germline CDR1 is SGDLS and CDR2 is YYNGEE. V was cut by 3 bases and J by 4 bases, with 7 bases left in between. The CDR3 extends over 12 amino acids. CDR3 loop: CASSGTFYGYTF. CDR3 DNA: TGTGCCAGCAGCGGGACATTCTATGGCTACACCTTC.

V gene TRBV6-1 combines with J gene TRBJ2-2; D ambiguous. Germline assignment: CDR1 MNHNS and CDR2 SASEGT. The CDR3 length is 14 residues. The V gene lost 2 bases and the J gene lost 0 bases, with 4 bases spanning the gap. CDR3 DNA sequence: TGTGCCAGCAGTGAATTGCCGAACACCGGGGAGCTGTTTTTT. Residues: CASSELPNTGELFF.

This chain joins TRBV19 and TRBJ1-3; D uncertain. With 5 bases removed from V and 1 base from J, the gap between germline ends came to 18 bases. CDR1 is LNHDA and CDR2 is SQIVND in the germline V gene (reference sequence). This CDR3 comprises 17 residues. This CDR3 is CASSPRKGTDSGNTIYF. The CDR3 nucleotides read TGTGCCAGTAGTCCCCGAAAAGGAACCGATTCTGGAAACACCATATATTTT. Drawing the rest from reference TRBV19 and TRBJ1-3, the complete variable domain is DGGITQSPKYLFRKEGQNVTLSCEQNLNHDAMYWYRQDPGQGLRLIYYSQIVNDFQKGDIAEGYSVSREKKESFPLTVTSAQKNPTAFYLCASSPRKGTDSGNTIYFGEGSWLTVV.

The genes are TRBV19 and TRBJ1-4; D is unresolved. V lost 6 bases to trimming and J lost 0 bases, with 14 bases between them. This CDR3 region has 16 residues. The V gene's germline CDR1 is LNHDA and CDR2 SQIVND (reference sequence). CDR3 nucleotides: TGTGCCAGTAGCTTACAACAGACTGCAACTAATGAAAAACTGTTTTTT. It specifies CASSLQQTATNEKLFF.

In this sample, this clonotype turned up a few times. As DNA, the CDR3 is TGTGCCAGCAGCGTAACGGGACTAGCGGGGGGGCTCCCCTACAATGAGCAGTTCTTC. Translating it yields CASSVTGLAGGLPYNEQFF. The V gene is TRBV9, the J gene TRBJ2-1, with 16 bases matching TRBD2. This CDR3 comprises 19 residues. From germline, CDR1 is SGDLS and CDR2 YYNGEE. V gave up 1 base and J gave up 2 bases; unmatched junction bases: 6. Filled out from reference TRBV9 and TRBJ2-1, the complete variable domain reads DSGVTQTPKHLITATGQRVTLRCSPRSGDLSVYWYQQSLDQGLQFLIQYYNGEERAKGNILERFSAQQFPDLHSELNLSSLELGDSALYFCASSVTGLAGGLPYNEQFFGPGTRLTVL.

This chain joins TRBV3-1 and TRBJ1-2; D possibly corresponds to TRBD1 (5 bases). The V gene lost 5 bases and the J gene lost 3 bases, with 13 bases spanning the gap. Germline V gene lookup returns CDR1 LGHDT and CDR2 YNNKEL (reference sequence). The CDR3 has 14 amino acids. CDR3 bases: TGTGCCAGCAGCTTCAGGGTATTGGACTATGGCTACACCTTC. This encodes CASSFRVLDYGYTF.

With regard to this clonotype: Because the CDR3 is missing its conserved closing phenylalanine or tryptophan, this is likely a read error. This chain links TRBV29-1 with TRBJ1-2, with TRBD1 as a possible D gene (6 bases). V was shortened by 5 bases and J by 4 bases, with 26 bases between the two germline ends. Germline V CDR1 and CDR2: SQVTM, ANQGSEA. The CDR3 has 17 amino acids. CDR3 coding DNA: TGCAGCGTTCCAAGCCCCCTCGGTTCAGGGGCCAGCTATGGCTACACCCTC. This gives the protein CSVPSPLGSGASYGYTL.

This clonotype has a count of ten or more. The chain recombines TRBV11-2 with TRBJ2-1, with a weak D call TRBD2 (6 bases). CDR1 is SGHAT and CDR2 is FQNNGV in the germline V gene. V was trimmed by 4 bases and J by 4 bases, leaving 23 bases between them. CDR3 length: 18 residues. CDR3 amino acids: CASSSRLPSVETYNEQFF. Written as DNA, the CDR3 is TGTGCCAGCAGCTCCCGGCTGCCTAGCGTTGAAACTTACAATGAGCAGTTCTTC.

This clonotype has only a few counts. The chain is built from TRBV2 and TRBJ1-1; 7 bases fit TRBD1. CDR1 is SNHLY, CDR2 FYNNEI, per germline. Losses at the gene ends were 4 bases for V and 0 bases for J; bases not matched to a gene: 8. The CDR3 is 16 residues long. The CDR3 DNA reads TGTGCCAGCAGTGGAGGGGGCCCTAGTGTGAACACTGAAGCTTTCTTT. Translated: CASSGGGPSVNTEAFF.

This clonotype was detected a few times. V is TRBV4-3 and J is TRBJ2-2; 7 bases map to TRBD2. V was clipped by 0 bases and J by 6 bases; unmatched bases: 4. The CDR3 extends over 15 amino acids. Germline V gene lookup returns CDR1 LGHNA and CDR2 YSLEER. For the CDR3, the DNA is TGCGCCAGCAGCCAAGATCGGGACTATCCCGGGGAGCTGTTTTTT. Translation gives CASSQDRDYPGELFF.

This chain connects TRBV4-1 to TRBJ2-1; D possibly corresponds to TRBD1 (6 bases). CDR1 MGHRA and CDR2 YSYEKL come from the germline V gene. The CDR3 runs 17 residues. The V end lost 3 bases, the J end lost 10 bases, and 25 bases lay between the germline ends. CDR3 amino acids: CASSQEDQGLGDMEQFF. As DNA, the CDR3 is TGCGCCAGCAGCCAGGAAGACCAGGGGCTCGGTGACATGGAGCAGTTCTTC.

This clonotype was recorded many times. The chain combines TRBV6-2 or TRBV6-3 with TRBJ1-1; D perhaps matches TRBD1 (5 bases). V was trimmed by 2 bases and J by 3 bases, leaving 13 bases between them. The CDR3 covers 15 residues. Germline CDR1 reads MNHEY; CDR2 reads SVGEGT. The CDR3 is CASSYTRRADTEAFF. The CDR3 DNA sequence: TGTGCCAGCAGTTACACCCGCAGGGCAGACACTGAAGCTTTCTTT.

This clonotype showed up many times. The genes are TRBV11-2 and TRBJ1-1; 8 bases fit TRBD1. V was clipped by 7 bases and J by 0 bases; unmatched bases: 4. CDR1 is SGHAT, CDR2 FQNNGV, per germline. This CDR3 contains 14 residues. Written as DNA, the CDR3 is TGTGCCAGCAAGCAGGGGGCGTTGAACACTGAAGCTTTCTTT. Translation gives CASKQGALNTEAFF.

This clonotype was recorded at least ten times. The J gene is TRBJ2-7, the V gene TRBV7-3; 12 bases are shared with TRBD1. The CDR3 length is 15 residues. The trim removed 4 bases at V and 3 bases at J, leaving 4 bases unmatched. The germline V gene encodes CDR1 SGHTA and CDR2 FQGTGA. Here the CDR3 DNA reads TGTGCCAGCAGCTGGGACAGGGGGCCTAACTACGAGCAGTACTTC. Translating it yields CASSWDRGPNYEQYF.